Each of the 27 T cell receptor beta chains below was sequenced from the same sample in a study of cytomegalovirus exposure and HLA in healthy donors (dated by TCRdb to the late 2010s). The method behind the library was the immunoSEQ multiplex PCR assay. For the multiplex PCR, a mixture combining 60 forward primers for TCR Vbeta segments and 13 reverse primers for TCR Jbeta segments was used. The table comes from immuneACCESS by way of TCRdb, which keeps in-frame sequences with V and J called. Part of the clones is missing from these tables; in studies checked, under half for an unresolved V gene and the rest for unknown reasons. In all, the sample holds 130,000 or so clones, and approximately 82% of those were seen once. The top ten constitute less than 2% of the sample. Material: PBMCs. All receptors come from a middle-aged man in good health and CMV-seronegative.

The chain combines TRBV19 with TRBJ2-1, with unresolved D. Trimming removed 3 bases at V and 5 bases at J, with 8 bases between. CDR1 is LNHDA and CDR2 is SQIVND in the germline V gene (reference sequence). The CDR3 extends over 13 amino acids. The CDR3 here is CASSIYSNNEQFF. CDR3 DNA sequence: TGTGCCAGTAGTATCTACAGTAACAATGAGCAGTTCTTC.

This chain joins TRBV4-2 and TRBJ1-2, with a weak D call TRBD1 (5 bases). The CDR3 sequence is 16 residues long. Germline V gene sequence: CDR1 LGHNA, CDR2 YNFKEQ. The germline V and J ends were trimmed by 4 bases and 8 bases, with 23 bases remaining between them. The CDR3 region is CASSLERDSTPGGYTF. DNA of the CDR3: TGTGCCAGCAGCCTTGAAAGGGACTCAACCCCAGGAGGCTACACCTTC.

CDR3 nucleotide sequence: TGTGCCAGCAGTGCTAGCCGGGACAGAATCACAGATACGCAGTATTTT. Translation gives CASSASRDRITDTQYF. The gene calls are TRBV2 and TRBJ2-3; 7 positions agree with TRBD1. Germline values: CDR1 SNHLY, CDR2 FYNNEI. CDR3 length: 16 amino acids. V lost 4 bases to trimming and J lost 2 bases; unmatched junction nucleotides: 9.

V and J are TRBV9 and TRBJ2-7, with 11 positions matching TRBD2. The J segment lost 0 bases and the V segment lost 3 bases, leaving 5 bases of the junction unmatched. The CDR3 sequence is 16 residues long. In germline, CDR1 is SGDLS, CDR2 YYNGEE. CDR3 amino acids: CASSEGLAGNSYEQYF. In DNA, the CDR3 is TGTGCCAGCAGCGAAGGACTAGCGGGCAACTCCTACGAGCAGTACTTC.

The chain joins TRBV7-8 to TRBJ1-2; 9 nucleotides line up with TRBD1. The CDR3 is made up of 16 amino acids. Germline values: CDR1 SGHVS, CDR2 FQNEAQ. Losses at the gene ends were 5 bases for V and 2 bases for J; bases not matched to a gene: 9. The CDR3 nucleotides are TGTGCCAGCAGCAAGGACCGGGACAGGGCCAACTATGGCTACACCTTC. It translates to CASSKDRDRANYGYTF.

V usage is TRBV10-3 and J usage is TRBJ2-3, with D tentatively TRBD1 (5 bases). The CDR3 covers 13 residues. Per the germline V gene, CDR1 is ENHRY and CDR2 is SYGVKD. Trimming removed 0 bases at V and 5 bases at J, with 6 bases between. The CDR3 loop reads CAISESRGDTQYF. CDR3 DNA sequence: TGTGCCATCAGTGAGTCAAGGGGAGATACGCAGTATTTT.

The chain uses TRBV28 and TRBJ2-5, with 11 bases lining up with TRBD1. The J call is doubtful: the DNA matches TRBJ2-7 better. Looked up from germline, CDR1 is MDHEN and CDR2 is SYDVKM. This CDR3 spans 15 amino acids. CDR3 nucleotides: TGTGCCAGCAGTTCCGCAACCGGGACAGGGGGCGAGCAGTACTTC. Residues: CASSSATGTGGEQYF.

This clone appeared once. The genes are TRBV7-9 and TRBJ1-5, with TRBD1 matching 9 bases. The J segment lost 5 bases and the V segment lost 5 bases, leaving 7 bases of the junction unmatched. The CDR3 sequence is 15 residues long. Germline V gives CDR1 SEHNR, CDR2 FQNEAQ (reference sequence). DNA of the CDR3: TGTGCCAGCAGCCAAGGGACAGGGCCCCATCAGCCCCAGCATTTT. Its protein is CASSQGTGPHQPQHF.

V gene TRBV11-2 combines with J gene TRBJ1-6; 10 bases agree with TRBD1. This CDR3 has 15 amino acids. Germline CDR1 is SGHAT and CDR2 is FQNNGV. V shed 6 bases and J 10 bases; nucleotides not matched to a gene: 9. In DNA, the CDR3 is TGTGCCAGCAGGCTGACAGGGGGCGCGGAATCACCCCTCCACTTT. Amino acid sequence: CASRLTGGAESPLHF.

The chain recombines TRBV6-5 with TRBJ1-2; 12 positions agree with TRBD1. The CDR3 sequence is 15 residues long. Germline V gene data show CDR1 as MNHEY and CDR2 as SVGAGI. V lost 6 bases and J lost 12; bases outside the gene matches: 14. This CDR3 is CASSQLGQGANIHTF. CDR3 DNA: TGTGCCAGCAGCCAGCTGGGACAGGGGGCGAATATCCACACCTTC.

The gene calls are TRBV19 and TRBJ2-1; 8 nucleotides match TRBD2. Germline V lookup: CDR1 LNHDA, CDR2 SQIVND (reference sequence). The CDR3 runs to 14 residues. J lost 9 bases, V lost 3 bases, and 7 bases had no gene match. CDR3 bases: TGTGCCAGTAGTATTGTTAGCGGGGACTTTGAGCAGTTCTTC. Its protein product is CASSIVSGDFEQFF.

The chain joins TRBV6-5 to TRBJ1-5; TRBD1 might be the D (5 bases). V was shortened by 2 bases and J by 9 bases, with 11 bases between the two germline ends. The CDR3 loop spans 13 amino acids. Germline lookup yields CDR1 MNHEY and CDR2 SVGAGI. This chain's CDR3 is CASSYDRRSPQHF. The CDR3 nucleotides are TGTGCCAGCAGTTACGACAGACGCTCGCCCCAGCATTTT.

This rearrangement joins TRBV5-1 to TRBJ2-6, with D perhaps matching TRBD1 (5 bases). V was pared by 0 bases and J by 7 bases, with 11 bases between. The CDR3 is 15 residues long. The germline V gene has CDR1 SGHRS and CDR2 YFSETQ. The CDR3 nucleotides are TGCGCCAGCAGCTTGGACACAGGTATTGCCAACGTCCTGACTTTC. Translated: CASSLDTGIANVLTF.

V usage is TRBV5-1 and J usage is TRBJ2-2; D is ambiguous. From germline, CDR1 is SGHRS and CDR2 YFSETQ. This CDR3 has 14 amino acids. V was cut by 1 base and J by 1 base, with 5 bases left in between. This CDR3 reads CASSLSGNTGELFF. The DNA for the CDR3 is TGCGCCAGCAGCTTGTCAGGGAACACCGGGGAGCTGTTTTTT. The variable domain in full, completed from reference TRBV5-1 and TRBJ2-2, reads KAGVTQTPRYLIKTRGQQVTLSCSPISGHRSVSWYQQTPGQGLQFLFEYFSETQRNKGNFPGRFSGRQFSNSRSEMNVSTLELGDSALYLCASSLSGNTGELFFGEGSRLTVL.

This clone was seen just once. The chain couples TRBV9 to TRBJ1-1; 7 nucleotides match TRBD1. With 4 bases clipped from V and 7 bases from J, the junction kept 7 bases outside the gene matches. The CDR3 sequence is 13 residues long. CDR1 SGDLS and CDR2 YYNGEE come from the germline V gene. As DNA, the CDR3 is TGTGCCAGCAGCCGGGACAGCCCGCGTGAAGCTTTCTTT. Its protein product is CASSRDSPREAFF.

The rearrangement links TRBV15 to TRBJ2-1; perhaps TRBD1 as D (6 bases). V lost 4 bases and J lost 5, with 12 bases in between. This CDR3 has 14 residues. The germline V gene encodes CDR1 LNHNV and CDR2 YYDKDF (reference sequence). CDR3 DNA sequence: TGTGCCACCAGCAATTGGGGGCTCAACAATGAGCAGTTCTTC. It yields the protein CATSNWGLNNEQFF.

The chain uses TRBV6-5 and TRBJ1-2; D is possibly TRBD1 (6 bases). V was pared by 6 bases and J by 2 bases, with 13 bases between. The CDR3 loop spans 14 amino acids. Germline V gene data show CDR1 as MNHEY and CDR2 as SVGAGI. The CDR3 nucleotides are TGTGCCAGCAGCTTAGACAGGAAGAACTATGGCTACACCTTC. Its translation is CASSLDRKNYGYTF.

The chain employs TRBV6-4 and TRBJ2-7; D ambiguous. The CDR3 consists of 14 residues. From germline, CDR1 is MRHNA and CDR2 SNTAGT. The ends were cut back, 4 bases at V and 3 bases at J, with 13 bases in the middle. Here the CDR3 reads CASSGFLAVYEQYF. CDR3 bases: TGTGCCAGCAGTGGATTCCTCGCGGTCTACGAGCAGTACTTC.

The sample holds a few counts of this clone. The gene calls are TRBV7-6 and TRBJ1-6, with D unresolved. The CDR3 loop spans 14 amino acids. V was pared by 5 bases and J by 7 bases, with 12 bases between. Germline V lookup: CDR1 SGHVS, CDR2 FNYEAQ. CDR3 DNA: TGTGCCAGCAGCGTGGCCAGCGAGAATTCACCCCTCCACTTT. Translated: CASSVASENSPLHF.

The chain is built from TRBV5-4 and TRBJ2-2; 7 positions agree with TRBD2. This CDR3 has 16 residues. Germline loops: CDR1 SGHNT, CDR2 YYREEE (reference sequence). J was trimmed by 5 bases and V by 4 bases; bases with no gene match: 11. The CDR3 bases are TGTGCCAGCAGCCCAGGGTCTAGCGGAGTGACCGGGGAGCTGTTTTTT. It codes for CASSPGSSGVTGELFF.

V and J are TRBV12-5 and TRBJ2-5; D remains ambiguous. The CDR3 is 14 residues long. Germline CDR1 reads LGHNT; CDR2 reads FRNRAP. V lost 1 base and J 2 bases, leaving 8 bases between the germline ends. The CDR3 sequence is CASGLGAPQETQYF. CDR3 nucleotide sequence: TGTGCTAGTGGTTTGGGGGCCCCTCAAGAGACCCAGTACTTC.

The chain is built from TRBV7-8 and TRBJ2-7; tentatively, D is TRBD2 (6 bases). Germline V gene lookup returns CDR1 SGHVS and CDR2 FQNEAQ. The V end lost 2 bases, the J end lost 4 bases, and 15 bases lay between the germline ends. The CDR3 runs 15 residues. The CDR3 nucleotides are TGTGCCAGCAGCTTATCCGGGAGAGGGTATTACGAGCAGTACTTC. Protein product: CASSLSGRGYYEQYF.

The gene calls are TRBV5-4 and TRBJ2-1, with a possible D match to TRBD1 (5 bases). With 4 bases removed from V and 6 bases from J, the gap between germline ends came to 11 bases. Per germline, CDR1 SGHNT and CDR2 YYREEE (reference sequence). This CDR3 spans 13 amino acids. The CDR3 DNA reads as TGTGCCAGCAGCGAGCAGGGCGTCAATGAGCAGTTCTTC. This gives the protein CASSEQGVNEQFF. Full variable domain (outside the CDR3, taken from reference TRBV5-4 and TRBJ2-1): ETGVTQSPTHLIKTRGQQVTLRCSSQSGHNTVSWYQQALGQGPQFIFQYYREEENGRGNFPPRFSGLQFPNYSSELNVNALELDDSALYLCASSEQGVNEQFFGPGTRLTVL.

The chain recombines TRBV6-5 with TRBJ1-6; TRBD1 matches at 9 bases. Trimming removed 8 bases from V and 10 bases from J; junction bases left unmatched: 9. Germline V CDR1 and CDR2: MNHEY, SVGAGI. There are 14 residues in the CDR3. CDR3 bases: TGTGCCAGCGGAGAACAGGGGGCGCAATCACCCCTCCACTTT. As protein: CASGEQGAQSPLHF.

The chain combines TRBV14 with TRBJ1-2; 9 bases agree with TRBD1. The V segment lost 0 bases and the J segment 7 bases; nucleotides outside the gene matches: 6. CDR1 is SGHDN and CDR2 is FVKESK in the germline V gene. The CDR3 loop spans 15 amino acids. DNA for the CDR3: TGTGCCAGCAGCCAAGATACAGGGGGCTATAGTGGCTACACCTTC. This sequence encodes CASSQDTGGYSGYTF.

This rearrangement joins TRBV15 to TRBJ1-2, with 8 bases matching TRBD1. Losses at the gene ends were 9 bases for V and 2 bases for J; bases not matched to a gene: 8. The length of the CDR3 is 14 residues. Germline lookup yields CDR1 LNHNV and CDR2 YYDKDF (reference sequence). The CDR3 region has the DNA TGTGCCACTTCTGGACAGGGACGAAACTATGGCTACACCTTC. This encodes CATSGQGRNYGYTF.

The CDR3 nucleotides read TGTGCCAGCCGTCCTGGCGGGGGAAATGAGCAGTTCTTC. Translated, it gives CASRPGGGNEQFF. The rearrangement uses TRBV7-2 and TRBJ2-1, with TRBD2 matching 7 bases. The V and J ends lost 8 bases and 7 bases, in that order; junction bases with no gene match: 8. Looked up from germline, CDR1 is SGHTA and CDR2 is FQGNSA. CDR3 size: 13 residues.